This paragraph covers one T cell receptor beta chain sequence. The CDR3 is made up of 15 amino acids. V lost 0 bases and J lost 8, with 15 bases in between. CDR1 is MNHEY, CDR2 SVGEGT, per germline. In the original analysis: Reference gene primers were amplified, and this amplification served to estimate nucleated cell counts. Only in-frame clones appear in the TCRdb table, and some are missing; sequencing was by immunoSEQ multiplex PCR. The V and J calls and clone size come from that table; D and trimming were worked out from the DNA. In the table there are 140,000 to 150,000 clones, roughly 88% of which are singletons. This sample is part of a study of blood T cell repertoires in COVID-19. About the research overall: Acute and convalescent COVID-19 specimens originated in the United States, Italy and Spain.

The sequence derives from a woman aged 55-70 years with COVID-19, enrolled during active disease. This sequence joins TRBV6-2 or TRBV6-3 and TRBJ2-3; D is possibly TRBD1 (5 bases). Sequencing was performed on peripheral blood. The CDR3 DNA follows: TGTGCCAGCAGTTACTCCGCTAGGCTGCAGGGTACGCAGTATTTT. This encodes CASSYSARLQGTQYF.